This record concerns one T cell receptor beta chain sequence. Its antigen is unknown. The study sorted every CD8+ T cell subset in triplicate at 300,000 cells each. The record originates from a study of CXCR3-negative and CXCR3-positive naive CD8 T cells. Across the whole study: A total of approximately 140 million TRB reads was generated, with about 1.5 +/- 0.3 million per library. Whole-study findings and limits: CXCR3-negative and CXCR3-positive naive cells shared comparable TRBV-TRBJ usage, but memory cells did not. PBMCs showed partially decreased CXCR3 expression after cryopreservation, and most assays used fresh PBMCs.

Researchers prepared the TRB cDNA libraries using 5' RACE with UMI labels. Reprocessing the 5' RACE reads, TCRdb reports a single entry for every CDR3 protein and omits DNA. Here the sample table reports roughly 41,000 distinct CDR3 sequences. The CDR3 contains 14 residues. The germline V gene encodes CDR1 MNHNY and CDR2 SVGAGI (reference sequence). The V and J genes are TRBV6-6 and TRBJ2-3; TCRdb picks TRBD2, but there is no DNA to check that call. Source material: memory CD8+ T cells from blood. The origin of this receptor is a human donor in good health. Some clones in this sample may be carry-over from other donors' samples. CDR3 residues: CASSLEGFTDTQYF.